The rows below give T cell receptor beta chains drawn from one sample of a study of blood T cell repertoires in COVID-19. Assay: immunoSEQ multiplex PCR; the TCRdb copy retains only in-frame clones and omits some. The sample consists of some 180,000 clones, 70% to 85% of them appearing once. The sample was peripheral blood. The receptor source for this set is a man in his fifties or sixties who had recovered from COVID-19. Both conserved end residues are part of each CDR3. A D gene is named only where the DNA matches it firmly. A clone size is listed for some rows: how often the clone was seen (once, few, many), or a class if it is expanded.

clone_size: few
d_call: TRBD1
v_call: TRBV19
j_call: TRBJ1-1
cdr3_nt: TGTGCCAGTAGTCTGTCGACAGGGGTTACTGAAGCTTTCTTT
cdr3_aa: CASSLSTGVTEAFF

clone_size: NA
d_call: TRBD1
v_call: TRBV28
j_call: TRBJ1-5
cdr3_nt: TGTGCCAGCAGTTCCGACGGGACAGCGTATCAGCCCCAGCATTTT
cdr3_aa: CASSSDGTAYQPQHF

clone_size: NA
d_call: NA
v_call: TRBV5-6
j_call: TRBJ1-2
cdr3_nt: TGTGCCAGCAGCTTGGTTCTCAGGGAATATGGCTACACCTTC
cdr3_aa: CASSLVLREYGYTF

clone_size: NA
d_call: NA
v_call: TRBV6-1
j_call: TRBJ1-2
cdr3_nt: TGTGCCAGCAGTGACGCCCTTACAGGGTTGCGTGGCTACACCTTC
cdr3_aa: CASSDALTGLRGYTF

clone_size: few
d_call: NA
v_call: TRBV3-1/TRBV3-2
j_call: TRBJ2-5
cdr3_nt: TGTGCCAGCAGCCAAGATGTGCATCCGAGGACCCAGTACTTC
cdr3_aa: CASSQDVHPRTQYF

clone_size: few
d_call: NA
v_call: TRBV7-3
j_call: TRBJ2-1
cdr3_nt: TGTGCCAGCAGCTTACTAGTCTCCAATGAGCAGTTCTTC
cdr3_aa: CASSLLVSNEQFF

clone_size: NA
d_call: NA
v_call: TRBV30
j_call: TRBJ1-1
cdr3_nt: TGTGCCTGGAGTCTCCCGGGACAAGTTGAAGCTTTCTTT
cdr3_aa: CAWSLPGQVEAFF

clone_size: once
d_call: NA
v_call: TRBV3-1/TRBV3-2
j_call: TRBJ2-3
cdr3_nt: TGTGCCAGCAGCCAATACTCCCGGCGCACAGGGGCGGGGACAGATACGCAGTATTTT
cdr3_aa: CASSQYSRRTGAGTDTQYF

clone_size: NA
d_call: TRBD1
v_call: TRBV10-3
j_call: TRBJ1-1
cdr3_nt: TGTGCCATCAGTGAGTCGGACAGGGGAGGTTTGGACACTGAAGCTTTCTTT
cdr3_aa: CAISESDRGGLDTEAFF

clone_size: NA
d_call: NA
v_call: TRBV7-9
j_call: TRBJ2-7
cdr3_nt: TGTGCCAGCAGTAGGACAGCCTACGAGCAGTACTTC
cdr3_aa: CASSRTAYEQYF

clone_size: NA
d_call: NA
v_call: TRBV30
j_call: TRBJ1-2
cdr3_nt: TGTGCCTGGAGTGTGTTGGTTGGAGGAGCTGGCGGCTACACCTTC
cdr3_aa: CAWSVLVGGAGGYTF

clone_size: NA
d_call: NA
v_call: TRBV5-5
j_call: TRBJ1-2
cdr3_nt: TGTGCCAGCAGCTTGAGCAGGTTAAGTGGCTACACCTTC
cdr3_aa: CASSLSRLSGYTF

clone_size: few
d_call: NA
v_call: TRBV28
j_call: TRBJ2-1
cdr3_nt: TGTGCCAGCAGTTTTAAAGGGGCTGAGAAACACAATGAGCAGTTCTTC
cdr3_aa: CASSFKGAEKHNEQFF

clone_size: few
d_call: TRBD2
v_call: TRBV7-9
j_call: TRBJ2-2
cdr3_nt: TGTGCCAGCAGCTTAACGGGACTAGCGGGAGGATCGAACACCGGGGAGCTGTTTTTT
cdr3_aa: CASSLTGLAGGSNTGELFF

clone_size: few
d_call: TRBD2
v_call: TRBV5-1
j_call: TRBJ2-1
cdr3_nt: TGCGCCAGCAGCTTGGAAGCGGGAGGAGTTAATGAGCAGTTCTTC
cdr3_aa: CASSLEAGGVNEQFF

clone_size: NA
d_call: NA
v_call: TRBV15
j_call: TRBJ2-1
cdr3_nt: TGTGCCACCAGCAGAGATTCTAGGGAGCAGTTCTTC
cdr3_aa: CATSRDSREQFF

clone_size: few
d_call: NA
v_call: TRBV10-3
j_call: TRBJ2-1
cdr3_nt: TGTGCCATCAGTGTAGGCAACAGTTTCGCCAGATCCTCCTACAATGAGCAGTTCTTC
cdr3_aa: CAISVGNSFARSSYNEQFF

clone_size: NA
d_call: TRBD1
v_call: TRBV3-1/TRBV3-2
j_call: TRBJ1-1
cdr3_nt: TGTGCCAGCAGCCAAGCGGGACAGGGGGCCGAGAACACTGAAGCTTTCTTT
cdr3_aa: CASSQAGQGAENTEAFF

clone_size: NA
d_call: NA
v_call: TRBV3-1/TRBV3-2
j_call: TRBJ2-1
cdr3_nt: TGTGCCAGCAGCTACCAACCCAGCGGTAATGAGCAGTTCTTC
cdr3_aa: CASSYQPSGNEQFF

clone_size: NA
d_call: TRBD1
v_call: TRBV7-2
j_call: TRBJ2-5
cdr3_nt: TGTGCCAGCAGCTTAGCAACCGGGACAGTCCAAGAGACCCAGTACTTC
cdr3_aa: CASSLATGTVQETQYF

clone_size: NA
d_call: TRBD2
v_call: TRBV4-2
j_call: TRBJ2-3
cdr3_nt: TGTGCCAGCAGCCAAGATGTTGCGGGAGCAGGTCGGATCACAGATACGCAGTATTTT
cdr3_aa: CASSQDVAGAGRITDTQYF

clone_size: NA
d_call: TRBD2
v_call: TRBV6-1
j_call: TRBJ2-3
cdr3_nt: TGTGCCAGCAGTGAGGTCGGGACTACCCAAAACCCAGATACGCAGTATTTT
cdr3_aa: CASSEVGTTQNPDTQYF

clone_size: few
d_call: TRBD1
v_call: TRBV7-9
j_call: TRBJ1-5
cdr3_nt: TGTGCCAGCAGCTTAGCTTCAGGGGGTCAGCCCCAGCATTTT
cdr3_aa: CASSLASGGQPQHF

clone_size: NA
d_call: NA
v_call: TRBV7-2
j_call: TRBJ2-6
cdr3_nt: TGTGCCAGCAGCATGGGGGCCCCTCGTTCTGGGGCCAACGTCCTGACTTTC
cdr3_aa: CASSMGAPRSGANVLTF

clone_size: NA
d_call: NA
v_call: TRBV12-3/TRBV12-4
j_call: TRBJ2-1
cdr3_nt: TGTGCCAGCATTCTCGCGGGCAATGAGCAGTTCTTC
cdr3_aa: CASILAGNEQFF

clone_size: few
d_call: NA
v_call: TRBV19
j_call: TRBJ1-5
cdr3_nt: TGTGCCAGTAGTAACCTCCCACAGGGATTGGGCAATCAGCCCCAGCATTTT
cdr3_aa: CASSNLPQGLGNQPQHF

clone_size: NA
d_call: NA
v_call: TRBV15
j_call: TRBJ1-1
cdr3_nt: TGTGCCACCAGCAGCGATGGACAAATCACTGAAGCTTTCTTT
cdr3_aa: CATSSDGQITEAFF

clone_size: NA
d_call: NA
v_call: TRBV2
j_call: TRBJ2-5
cdr3_nt: TGTGCCAGCAGTGGCGGGGAGACCCAGTACTTC
cdr3_aa: CASSGGETQYF

clone_size: NA
d_call: NA
v_call: TRBV24-1
j_call: TRBJ2-3
cdr3_nt: TGTGCCACCAGTGATTTGGGAACAGGGTCCGGGGCAGATACGCAGTATTTT
cdr3_aa: CATSDLGTGSGADTQYF

clone_size: NA
d_call: TRBD2
v_call: TRBV11-2
j_call: TRBJ2-1
cdr3_nt: TGTGCCAGCAGCCTTCGACTAGCGGAGGGGAACAATGAGCAGTTCTTC
cdr3_aa: CASSLRLAEGNNEQFF

clone_size: many
d_call: NA
v_call: TRBV18
j_call: TRBJ1-1
cdr3_nt: TGTGCCAGCTCACCAACAGCCAGTTCCACAGCTTTCTTT
cdr3_aa: CASSPTASSTAFF

clone_size: NA
d_call: NA
v_call: TRBV5-1
j_call: TRBJ1-1
cdr3_nt: TGCGCCAGCAGACAGAACACTGAAGCTTTCTTT
cdr3_aa: CASRQNTEAFF

clone_size: NA
d_call: NA
v_call: TRBV5-6
j_call: TRBJ1-2
cdr3_nt: TGTGCCAGCAGCTTGGCAGGGAAGGATGGCTACACCTTC
cdr3_aa: CASSLAGKDGYTF

clone_size: NA
d_call: NA
v_call: TRBV19
j_call: TRBJ2-1
cdr3_nt: TGTGCCAGTAGTATCGACGTTGGGGGGACCTACAATGAGCAGTTCTTC
cdr3_aa: CASSIDVGGTYNEQFF

clone_size: NA
d_call: TRBD1
v_call: TRBV4-3
j_call: TRBJ1-2
cdr3_nt: TGCGCCAGCAGCCGCTCGACAGGGATTTGGGGCTACACCTTC
cdr3_aa: CASSRSTGIWGYTF

clone_size: NA
d_call: NA
v_call: TRBV7-6
j_call: TRBJ2-7
cdr3_nt: TGTGCCAGCAGCTACCAAATGACAGATTTCTACGAGCAGTACTTC
cdr3_aa: CASSYQMTDFYEQYF

clone_size: NA
d_call: TRBD2
v_call: TRBV7-9
j_call: TRBJ2-7
cdr3_nt: TGTGCCAGCAGCCCCAGCGGGAGGGTATCCTACGAGCAGTACTTC
cdr3_aa: CASSPSGRVSYEQYF